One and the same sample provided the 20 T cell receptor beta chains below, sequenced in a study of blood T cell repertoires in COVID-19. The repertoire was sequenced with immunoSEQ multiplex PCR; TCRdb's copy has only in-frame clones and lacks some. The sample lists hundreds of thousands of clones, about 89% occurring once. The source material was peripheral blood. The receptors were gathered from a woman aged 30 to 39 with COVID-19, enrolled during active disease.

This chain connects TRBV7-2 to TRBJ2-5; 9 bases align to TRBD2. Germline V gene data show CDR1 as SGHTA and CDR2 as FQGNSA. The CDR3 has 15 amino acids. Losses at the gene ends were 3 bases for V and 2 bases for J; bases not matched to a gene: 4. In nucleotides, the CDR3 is TGTGCCAGCAGCTTGGTGGCGGGGGGGCAAGAGACCCAGTACTTC. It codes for CASSLVAGGQETQYF.

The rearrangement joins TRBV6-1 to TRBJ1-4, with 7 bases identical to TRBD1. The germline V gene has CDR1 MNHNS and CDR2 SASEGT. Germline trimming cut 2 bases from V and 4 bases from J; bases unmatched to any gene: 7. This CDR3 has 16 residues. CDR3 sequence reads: CASSETSGQVNEKLFF. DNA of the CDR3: TGTGCCAGCAGTGAAACTTCCGGACAGGTTAATGAAAAACTGTTTTTT.

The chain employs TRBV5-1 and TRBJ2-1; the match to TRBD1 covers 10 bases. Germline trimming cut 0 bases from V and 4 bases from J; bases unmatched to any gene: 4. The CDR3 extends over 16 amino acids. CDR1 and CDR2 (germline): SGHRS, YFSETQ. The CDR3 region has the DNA TGCGCCAGCAGCTTGGGAGGGACAGGGGAATACAATGAGCAGTTCTTC. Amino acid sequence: CASSLGGTGEYNEQFF.

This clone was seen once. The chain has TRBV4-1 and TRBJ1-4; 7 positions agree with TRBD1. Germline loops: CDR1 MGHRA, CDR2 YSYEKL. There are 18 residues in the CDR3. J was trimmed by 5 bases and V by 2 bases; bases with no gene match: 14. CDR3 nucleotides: TGCGCCAGCAGCCAACAACCCACAGGGGACACCCTAAATGAAAAACTGTTTTTT. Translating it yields CASSQQPTGDTLNEKLFF.

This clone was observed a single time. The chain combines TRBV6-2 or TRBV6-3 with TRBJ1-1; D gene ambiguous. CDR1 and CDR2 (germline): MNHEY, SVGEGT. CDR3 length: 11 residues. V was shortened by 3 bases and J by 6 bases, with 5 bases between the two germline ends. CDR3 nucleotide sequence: TGTGCCAGCAGTTATTTCGCTGAAGCTTTCTTT. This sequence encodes CASSYFAEAFF.

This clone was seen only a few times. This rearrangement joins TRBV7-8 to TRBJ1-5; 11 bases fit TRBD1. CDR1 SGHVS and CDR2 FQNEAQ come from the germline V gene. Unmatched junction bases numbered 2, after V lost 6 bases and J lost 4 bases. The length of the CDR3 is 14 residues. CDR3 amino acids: CASSWDRGNQPQHF. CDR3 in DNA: TGTGCCAGCAGTTGGGACAGGGGGAATCAGCCCCAGCATTTT. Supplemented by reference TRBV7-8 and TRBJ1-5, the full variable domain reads GAGVSQSPRYKVAKRGQDVALRCDPISGHVSLFWYQQALGQGPEFLTYFQNEAQLDKSGLPSDRFFAERPEGSVSTLKIQRTQQEDSAVYLCASSWDRGNQPQHFGDGTRLSIL.

The CDR3 nucleotides read TGCGCCAGCAGTGTATCAGGGGGCAATCAGCCCCAGCATTTT. Protein product: CASSVSGGNQPQHF. V is TRBV10-2 and J is TRBJ1-5, with D possibly matching TRBD1 (6 bases). Deletions cut 4 bases from V and 2 bases from J, with 9 bases between. Germline CDR1 is WSHSY and CDR2 is SAAADI. CDR3 length: 14 amino acids.

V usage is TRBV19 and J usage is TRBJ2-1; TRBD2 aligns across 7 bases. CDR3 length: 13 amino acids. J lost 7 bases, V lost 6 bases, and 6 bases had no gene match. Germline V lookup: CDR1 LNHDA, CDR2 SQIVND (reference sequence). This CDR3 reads CASRTLGGNEQFF. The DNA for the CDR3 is TGTGCCAGTAGAACACTGGGAGGGAATGAGCAGTTCTTC.

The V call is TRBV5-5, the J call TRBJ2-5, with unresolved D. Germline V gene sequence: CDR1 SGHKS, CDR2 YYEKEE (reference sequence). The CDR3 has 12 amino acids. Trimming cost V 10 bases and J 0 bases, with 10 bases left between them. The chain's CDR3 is CARVLDQETQYF. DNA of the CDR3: TGTGCCCGCGTGTTGGACCAAGAGACCCAGTACTTC.

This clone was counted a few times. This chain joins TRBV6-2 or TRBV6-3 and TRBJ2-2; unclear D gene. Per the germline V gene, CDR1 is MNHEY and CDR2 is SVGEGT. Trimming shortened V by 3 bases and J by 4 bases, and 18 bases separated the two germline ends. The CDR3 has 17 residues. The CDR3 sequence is CASSYYRPERITGELFF. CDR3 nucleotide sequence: TGTGCCAGCAGTTATTATAGACCCGAGAGGATCACCGGGGAGCTGTTTTTT.

The DNA of the CDR3 is TGCGCCAGCAGCTTGGGGACAGGGTATGGCTACACCTTC. This codes for CASSLGTGYGYTF. The rearrangement uses TRBV5-1 and TRBJ1-2, with 8 nucleotides matching TRBD1. V gave up 0 bases and J gave up 5 bases; unmatched junction bases: 0. The CDR3 loop spans 13 amino acids. Germline V gene data show CDR1 as SGHRS and CDR2 as YFSETQ.

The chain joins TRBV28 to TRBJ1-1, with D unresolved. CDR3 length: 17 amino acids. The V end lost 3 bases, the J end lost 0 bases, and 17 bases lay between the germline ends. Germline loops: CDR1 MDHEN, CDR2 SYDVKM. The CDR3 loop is CASSFPPSIRVNTEAFF. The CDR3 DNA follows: TGTGCCAGCAGTTTCCCCCCCTCGATTCGGGTGAACACTGAAGCTTTCTTT. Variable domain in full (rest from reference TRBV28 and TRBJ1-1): DVKVTQSSRYLVKRTGEKVFLECVQDMDHENMFWYRQDPGLGLRLIYFSYDVKMKEKGDIPEGYSVSREKKERFSLILESASTNQTSMYLCASSFPPSIRVNTEAFFGQGTRLTVV.

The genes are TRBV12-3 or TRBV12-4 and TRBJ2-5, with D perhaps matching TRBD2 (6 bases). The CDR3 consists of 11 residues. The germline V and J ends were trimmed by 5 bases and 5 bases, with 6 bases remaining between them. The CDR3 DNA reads TGTGCCAGCAGTCGGGGGGAGACCCAGTACTTC. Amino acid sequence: CASSRGETQYF.

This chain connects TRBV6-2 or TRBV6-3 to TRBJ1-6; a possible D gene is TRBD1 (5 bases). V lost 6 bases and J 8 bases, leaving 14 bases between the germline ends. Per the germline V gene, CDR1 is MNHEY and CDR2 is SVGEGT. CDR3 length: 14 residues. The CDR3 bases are TGTGCCAGCAGCCTAGGGGCCGACTATTCACCCCTCCACTTT. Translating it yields CASSLGADYSPLHF.

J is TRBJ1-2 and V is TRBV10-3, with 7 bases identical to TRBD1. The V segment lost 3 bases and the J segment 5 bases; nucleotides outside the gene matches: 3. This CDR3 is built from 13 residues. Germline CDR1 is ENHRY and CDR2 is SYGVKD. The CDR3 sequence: CAISEAGGYGYTF. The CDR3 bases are TGTGCCATCAGTGAAGCAGGGGGGTATGGCTACACCTTC.

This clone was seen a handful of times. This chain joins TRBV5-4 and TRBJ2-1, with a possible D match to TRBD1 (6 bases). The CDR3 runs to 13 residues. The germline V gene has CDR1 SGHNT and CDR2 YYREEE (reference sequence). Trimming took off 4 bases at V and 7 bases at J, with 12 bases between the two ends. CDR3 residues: CASSTVQGNEQFF. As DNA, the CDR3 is TGTGCCAGCAGCACCGTACAGGGAAATGAGCAGTTCTTC. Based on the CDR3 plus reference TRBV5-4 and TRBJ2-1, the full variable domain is ETGVTQSPTHLIKTRGQQVTLRCSSQSGHNTVSWYQQALGQGPQFIFQYYREEENGRGNFPPRFSGLQFPNYSSELNVNALELDDSALYLCASSTVQGNEQFFGPGTRLTVL.

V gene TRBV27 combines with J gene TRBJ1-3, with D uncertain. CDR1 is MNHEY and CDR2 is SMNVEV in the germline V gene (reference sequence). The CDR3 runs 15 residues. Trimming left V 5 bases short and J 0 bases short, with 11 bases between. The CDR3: CASSQSVSSGNTIYF. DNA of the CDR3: TGTGCCAGCAGTCAGTCCGTAAGCTCTGGAAACACCATATATTTT.

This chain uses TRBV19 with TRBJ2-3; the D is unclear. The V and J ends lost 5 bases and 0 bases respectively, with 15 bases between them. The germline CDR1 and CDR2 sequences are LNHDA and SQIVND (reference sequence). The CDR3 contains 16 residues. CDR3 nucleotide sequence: TGTGCCAGTAGTCCAACTGCTACCACCAGCACAGATACGCAGTATTTT. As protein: CASSPTATTSTDTQYF.

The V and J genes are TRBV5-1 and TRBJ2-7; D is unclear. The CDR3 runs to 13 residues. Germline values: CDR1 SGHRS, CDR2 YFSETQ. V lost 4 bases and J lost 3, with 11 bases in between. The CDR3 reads CASSGDLGYEQYF. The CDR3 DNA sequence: TGCGCCAGCAGCGGAGATTTGGGCTACGAGCAGTACTTC.

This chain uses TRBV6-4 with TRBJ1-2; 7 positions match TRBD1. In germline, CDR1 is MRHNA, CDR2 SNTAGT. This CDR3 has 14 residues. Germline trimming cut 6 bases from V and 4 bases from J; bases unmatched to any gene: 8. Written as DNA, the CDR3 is TGTGCCAGCAGCCGGGACAGCCGGGGCTATGGCTACACCTTC. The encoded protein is CASSRDSRGYGYTF.